This T cell receptor beta chain was sequenced in a study of vaccination effects on CD4 cells after COVID-19. Note on this clone: Its antigen is currently unknown.

Profiling relied on immunoSEQ multiplex PCR, and the TCRdb table lists in-frame clones only, not all of them. Seen here are roughly 30,000 clones, 73% observed once, and the top ten hold around 30%. This CDR3 contains 14 residues. The germline V gene has CDR1 SGHVS and CDR2 FQNEAQ. V gave up 6 bases and J gave up 2 bases; unmatched junction bases: 5. Sequencing in the ViraFEST assay came after antigen-specific CD4+ T cells had been expanded with viral peptide pools, which were used to stimulate PBMC. Upon completion of more than 9 days in culture, CD4+ T cells were isolated. Vaccinees lacked prior SARS-CoV-2 infection and tested negative for nucleocapsid antibodies. Wells of two million PBMC each were grown with about 9.3 IU/ml IL-2 and approximately 9.5 ug/ml peptides.

Sequences were derived from CD4+ T cells from PBMCs cultured with HCoV-OC43 spike peptides, sampled before COVID-19 vaccination. Subset specified: HCoV-OC43 spike overlapping peptide pool stimulation. J is TRBJ2-7 and V is TRBV7-8; 9 bases line up with TRBD1. The receptor was derived from a human donor who received a COVID-19 vaccine. The CDR3 DNA sequence: TGTGCCAGCAGACCACAGGGGGCCGCCTACGAGCAGTACTTC. Protein sequence: CASRPQGAAYEQYF. Full variable domain (missing parts from reference TRBV7-8 and TRBJ2-7): GAGVSQSPRYKVAKRGQDVALRCDPISGHVSLFWYQQALGQGPEFLTYFQNEAQLDKSGLPSDRFFAERPEGSVSTLKIQRTQQEDSAVYLCASRPQGAAYEQYFGPGTRLTVT.